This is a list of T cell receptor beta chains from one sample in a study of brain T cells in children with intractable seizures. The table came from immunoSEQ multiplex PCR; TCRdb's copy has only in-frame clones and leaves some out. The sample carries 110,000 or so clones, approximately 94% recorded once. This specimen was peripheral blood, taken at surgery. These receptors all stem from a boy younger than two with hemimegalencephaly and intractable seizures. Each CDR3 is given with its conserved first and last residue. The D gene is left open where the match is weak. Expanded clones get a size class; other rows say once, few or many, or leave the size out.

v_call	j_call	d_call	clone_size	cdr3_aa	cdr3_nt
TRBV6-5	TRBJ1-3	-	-	CASRTGPLNTIYF	TGTGCCAGCAGAACAGGCCCTCTGAACACCATATATTTT
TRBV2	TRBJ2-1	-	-	CASREWRLLGLINEQFF	TGTGCCAGCAGGGAGTGGCGGCTTTTGGGTCTGATCAATGAGCAGTTCTTC
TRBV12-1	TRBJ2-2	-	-	CASSPRATGVNTGELFF	TGTGCCAGCAGCCCAAGAGCCACGGGAGTGAACACCGGGGAGCTGTTTTTT
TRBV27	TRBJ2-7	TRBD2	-	CASSRLAGGYEQYF	TGTGCCAGCAGCCGACTAGCCGGGGGCTACGAGCAGTACTTC
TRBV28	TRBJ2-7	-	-	CASSFGTLPYEQYF	TGTGCCAGCAGTTTTGGTACTCTACCCTACGAGCAGTACTTC
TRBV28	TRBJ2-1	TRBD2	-	CASSLVAGVPYNEQFF	TGTGCCAGCAGTTTAGTCGCGGGAGTACCATACAATGAGCAGTTCTTC
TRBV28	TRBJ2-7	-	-	CASSLRWSYEQYF	TGTGCCAGCAGTTTAAGGTGGAGTTACGAGCAGTACTTC
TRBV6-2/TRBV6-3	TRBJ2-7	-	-	CASSYRMTYGYEQYF	TGTGCCAGCAGTTACCGCATGACTTACGGGTACGAGCAGTACTTC
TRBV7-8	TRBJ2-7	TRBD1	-	CASSSRKPGTGRTYEQYF	TGTGCCAGCAGCTCCCGGAAACCCGGGACAGGGAGAACCTACGAGCAGTACTTC
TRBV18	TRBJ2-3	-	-	CASSLREDTQYF	TGTGCCAGCTCACTTAGGGAAGATACGCAGTATTTT
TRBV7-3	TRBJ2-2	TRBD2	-	CASSPGRLAGGRIGELFF	TGTGCCAGCAGCCCAGGGCGTCTAGCGGGAGGGCGTATCGGGGAGCTGTTTTTT
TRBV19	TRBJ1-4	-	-	CARSGPKGEKLFF	TGTGCCAGATCTGGGCCAAAGGGTGAAAAACTGTTTTTT
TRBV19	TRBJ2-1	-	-	CASSIRASANSYNEQFF	TGTGCCAGTAGTATAAGAGCTAGCGCAAACTCCTACAATGAGCAGTTCTTC
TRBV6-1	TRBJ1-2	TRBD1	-	CASSELWGQGVHGYTF	TGTGCCAGCAGTGAATTATGGGGACAGGGGGTTCATGGCTACACCTTC
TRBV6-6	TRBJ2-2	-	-	CASSPSGPQATGELFF	TGTGCCAGCAGTCCATCCGGGCCACAGGCCACCGGGGAGCTGTTTTTT
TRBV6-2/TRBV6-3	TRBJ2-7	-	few	CASSPHPRDTSSYEQYF	TGTGCCAGCAGCCCACACCCCCGGGACACCAGCTCCTACGAGCAGTACTTC
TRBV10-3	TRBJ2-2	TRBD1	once	CATGTGNTGELFF	TGTGCCACCGGGACAGGGAACACCGGGGAGCTGTTTTTC
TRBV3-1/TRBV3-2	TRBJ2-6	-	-	CASSQVMGTSGANVLTF	TGTGCCAGCAGCCAAGTAATGGGCACCTCTGGGGCCAACGTCCTGACTTTC
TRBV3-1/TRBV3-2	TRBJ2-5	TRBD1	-	CASSQDTGGRSETQYF	TGTGCCAGCAGCCAAGACACAGGGGGTAGGAGTGAGACCCAGTACTTC
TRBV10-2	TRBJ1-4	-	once	CASADPGADNEKLFF	TGCGCCAGCGCCGACCCAGGGGCAGATAATGAAAAACTGTTTTTT
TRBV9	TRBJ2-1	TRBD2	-	CASSVFSPGGNEQFF	TGTGCCAGCAGCGTATTTTCCCCGGGAGGCAATGAGCAGTTCTTC
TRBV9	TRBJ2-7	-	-	CASSLRDRGSGEQYF	TGTGCCAGCAGCCTACGGGACCGGGGGTCTGGGGAGCAGTACTTC
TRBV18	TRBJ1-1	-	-	CASSPPSGERSEAFF	TGTGCCAGCTCACCACCTTCGGGTGAACGAAGTGAAGCTTTCTTT
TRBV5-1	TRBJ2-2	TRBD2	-	CATYGTTNTGELFF	TGCGCCACCTACGGGACTACGAACACCGGGGAGCTGTTTTTT
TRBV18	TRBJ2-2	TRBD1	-	CASSRGTGSSTGELFF	TGTGCCAGCTCACGAGGGACAGGGAGCAGCACCGGGGAGCTGTTTTTT
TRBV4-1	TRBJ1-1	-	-	CASSLRVSTEAFF	TGCGCCAGCAGCCTGAGAGTTTCAACTGAAGCTTTCTTT
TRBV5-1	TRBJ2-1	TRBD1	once	CASSRSGQGDEQFF	TGCGCCAGCAGCCGTTCGGGACAGGGGGATGAGCAGTTCTTC
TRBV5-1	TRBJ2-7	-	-	CASSLTGSYEQYF	TGCGCCAGCAGCTTGACGGGATCCTACGAGCAGTACTTC
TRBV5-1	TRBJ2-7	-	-	CASSFDWTYEQYF	TGCGCCAGCAGTTTTGACTGGACCTACGAGCAGTACTTC
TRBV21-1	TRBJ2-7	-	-	CASSKEKRRDRYEQYF	TGTGCCAGCAGCAAAGAGAAACGCCGGGACCGCTACGAGCAGTACTTC
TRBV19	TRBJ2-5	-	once	CASSLIASSETQYF	TGTGCCAGTAGCCTGATAGCAAGTAGTGAGACCCAGTACTTC
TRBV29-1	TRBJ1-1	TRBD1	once	CSVDKGQDEAFF	TGCAGCGTTGATAAGGGACAGGATGAAGCTTTCTTT
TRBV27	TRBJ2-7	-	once	CASRDSPRGYEQYF	TGTGCCAGCAGGGACAGTCCCAGGGGCTACGAGCAGTACTTC
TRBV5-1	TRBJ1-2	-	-	CASSLVQAYGYTF	TGCGCCAGCAGCTTGGTTCAGGCGTATGGCTACACCTTC